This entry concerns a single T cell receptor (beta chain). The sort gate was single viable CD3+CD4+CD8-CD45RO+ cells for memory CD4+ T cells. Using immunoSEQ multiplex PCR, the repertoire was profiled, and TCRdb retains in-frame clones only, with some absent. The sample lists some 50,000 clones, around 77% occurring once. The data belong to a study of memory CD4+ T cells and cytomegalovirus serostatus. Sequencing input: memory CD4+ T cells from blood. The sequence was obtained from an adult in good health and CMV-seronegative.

CDR3 protein: CASSETASYGYTF. The CDR3 coding sequence is TGTGCCAGCAGTGAAACAGCCTCCTATGGCTACACCTTC. The chain is built from TRBV6-1 and TRBJ1-2; no firm D call. V was clipped by 2 bases and J by 4 bases, with 8 bases between them. The V gene's germline CDR1 is MNHNS and CDR2 SASEGT. This CDR3 has 13 amino acids.